This entry concerns a single T cell receptor (beta chain). A much larger clone is a single base away; this may be a read error. This sample was included in a study of response to subunit inactivated influenza vaccine. CDR3 length: 14 amino acids. Germline loops: CDR1 DFQATT, CDR2 SNEGSKA (reference sequence). TCRdb re-called the RT-PCR reads through MiXCR, storing one row per CDR3 protein. The sample contains under 550,000 distinct CDR3 sequences, approximately 7.3% of which appear only once. The genes are TRBV20-1 and TRBJ2-2; 8 nucleotides align to TRBD2. The source of this sequence is a man aged 50-75 years who received an inactivated influenza vaccine. This material consisted of PBMCs from blood, taken around 25 months after vaccination. In DNA, the CDR3 is TGCAGAGCTTCAACTAGCGGAAACACCGGGGAGCTGTTTTTT. Amino acid sequence: CRASTSGNTGELFF.